The TCR beta chain under discussion was sequenced for a study of T cell changes during pregnancy in multiple sclerosis. This table comes from immunoSEQ multiplex PCR, and its TCRdb copy is limited to in-frame clones, with some not included. In the table there are about 46,000 clones, approximately 94% of which are singletons. Germline V gives CDR1 MGHDK, CDR2 SYGVNS. V lost 1 base to trimming and J lost 5 bases; unmatched junction nucleotides: 10. The CDR3 is 17 residues long. Specimen: CD8+ T cells from peripheral blood mononuclear cells, collected in the first trimester of pregnancy. This chain links TRBV25-1 with TRBJ2-1; TRBD1 matches 8 bases. This receptor was identified in a female donor with multiple sclerosis, enrolled in a pregnancy study. CDR3 residues: CASSESLWTGMNNEQFF. In DNA, the CDR3 is TGTGCCAGCAGTGAATCCCTTTGGACAGGGATGAACAATGAGCAGTTCTTC.